The 8 T cell receptor beta chains presented below share a single source sample, sequenced in a study of OX40 agonist ivuxolimab in advanced cancers. The method was immunoSEQ multiplex PCR; TCRdb's version includes in-frame clones alone and lacks a portion of them. The top ten hold roughly 0.52% of the sample, which has 90,000 to 100,000 clones, around 88% seen once. Sequencing used CD4+ or CD8+ T cells sorted from blood, obtained in a trial of the OX40 agonist ivuxolimab. Receptor source: an adult with an advanced solid tumor such as melanoma, head and neck, liver or kidney cancer.

Here the CDR3 reads CASSPRGGVYPYEQYF. The CDR3 region has the DNA TGTGCCAGCAGCCCCCGTGGGGGGGTCTATCCCTACGAGCAGTACTTC. V gene TRBV7-3 combines with J gene TRBJ2-7; 7 positions agree with TRBD2. CDR1 and CDR2 from the germline V gene are SGHTA and FQGTGA. V shed 5 bases, J shed 2 bases, and the junction held 12 bases outside the gene matches. This CDR3 comprises 16 residues.

The chain uses TRBV7-9 and TRBJ2-2, with a possible D match to TRBD1 (6 bases). With 6 bases removed from V and 0 bases from J, the gap between germline ends came to 14 bases. The germline V gene encodes CDR1 SEHNR and CDR2 FQNEAQ (reference sequence). The length of the CDR3 is 16 residues. CDR3 DNA: TGTGCCAGCAGTCTTCAGGGGCCCGCGAACACCGGGGAGCTGTTTTTT. It yields the protein CASSLQGPANTGELFF.

V and J are TRBV11-1 and TRBJ1-1, with D possibly being TRBD1 (6 bases). The CDR3 has 17 amino acids. The V gene lost 2 bases and the J gene lost 8 bases, with 24 bases spanning the gap. CDR1 and CDR2 from the germline V gene are SGHAT and FQDESV (reference sequence). The CDR3 coding sequence is TGTGCCAGCAGCTTACCCATGGAGACAGGAGGAGAAGGAGAAGCTTTCTTT. Translated: CASSLPMETGGEGEAFF.

The gene calls are TRBV5-1 and TRBJ1-2, with D uncertain. Germline V lookup: CDR1 SGHRS, CDR2 YFSETQ. With 0 bases removed from V and 8 bases from J, the gap between germline ends came to 11 bases. CDR3 length: 13 residues. CDR3 sequence: CASSLEGGVGYTF. The DNA for the CDR3 is TGCGCCAGCAGCTTGGAGGGTGGAGTCGGCTACACCTTC.

V usage is TRBV25-1 and J usage is TRBJ1-2; D is unclear. V was clipped by 2 bases and J by 2 bases, with 18 bases between them. The CDR3 is made up of 17 amino acids. The germline V gene encodes CDR1 MGHDK and CDR2 SYGVNS. The CDR3 bases are TGTGCCAGCAGTGAACCCGGACTAATTCCGGGCAACTATGGCTACACCTTC. Protein: CASSEPGLIPGNYGYTF.

This chain uses TRBV5-4 with TRBJ2-7; D is uncertain. Between the trimmed V and J ends, which lost 7 bases and 5 bases, there was a span of 16 bases. The CDR3 is 13 amino acids. Per germline, CDR1 SGHNT and CDR2 YYREEE (reference sequence). The CDR3 sequence is CASLGTNSDEQYF. DNA of the CDR3: TGTGCCAGCCTCGGAACGAACTCGGACGAGCAGTACTTC.

On this clone itself: In the same sample, other DNA sequences code for this CDR3. The genes are TRBV28 and TRBJ2-3; a weak D match, TRBD1 (5 bases). The CDR3 consists of 15 residues. Germline V CDR1 and CDR2: MDHEN, SYDVKM. V was pared by 7 bases and J by 1 base, with 15 bases between. The CDR3: CASTPGGAGTDTQYF. The DNA for the CDR3 is TGTGCCAGCACCCCGGGTGGGGCGGGCACAGATACGCAGTATTTT.

The CDR3 here is CASSPQGQGRKSYEQYF. DNA for the CDR3: TGTGCCAGCTCACCACAAGGCCAGGGGCGAAAATCCTACGAGCAGTACTTC. The chain uses TRBV18 and TRBJ2-7, with D possibly matching TRBD1 (6 bases). Per the germline V gene, CDR1 is KGHSH and CDR2 is LQKENI. The CDR3 has 17 residues. Trimming left V 1 base short and J 1 base short, with 17 bases between.